This T cell receptor (beta chain) originates from a study of human T cells and chemical hapten exposure (TCRdb year 2021). General notes on the study: For sensitization, 2% DPC in acetone was applied to a roughly 2 cm by roughly 2 cm area of upper inner arm skin. Patch testing on the upper back used Finn chambers containing 0.01% DPC, with scoring done after 6 days according to International Contact Dermatitis Research Group standards. The libraries were sequenced as a pool, and the TCR yield per sample differed mostly because of small variations in library volumes within the pool. Roughly 30 alopecia patients provided blood for TCR sequencing at one to four time points (pre-sensitization, 2, 6 and 24 weeks). This study followed changes in the peripheral blood TCR repertoire in vivo during primary and secondary sensitization of alopecia patients to the hapten diphenylcyclopropenone (DPC). Blood samples were taken from patients before sensitization (week 0) and at 2, 6 and about 24 weeks after DPC sensitization. Weekly therapeutic DPC doses were additionally applied to the scalp of patients throughout the roughly 24-week study period. Alopecia areata with under or over 50% scalp involvement, alopecia totalis and alopecia universalis were represented in the patient cohort, which was mostly female.

This clonotype was seen at least ten times. Its antigen has not been determined. Qualities for individual bases were not recorded, and no much larger clone is one base off. The library came from RACE. TCRdb lists the instrument as NextSeq 500. Library preparation attached unique molecular identifiers to individual cDNA molecules for quantitative, reproducible TCR counting. Each blood RNA sample was used to sequence both TCR alpha and TCR beta chains. As for the authors' bioinformatics: Samples had a median of 95,638 TCRs, with a range from roughly 23,224 to 700,000. The Decombinator software suite was used to annotate V, J and CDR3 in the TCR reads. For the PS versus PT1 abundance plots, all samples were subsampled to the same number of TCRs (28,000). TCRs were defined as expanded if absent before sensitization and observed at least eight times at the 2-week time point. TCRdb passed the public sequencing reads through fastp at Q25 and MiXCR, retaining productive beta sequences. CDR3 protein sequences are deduplicated, and each keeps its most common genes and DNA. These V and J calls derive from TCRdb rather than the authors' analysis. This sample comprises some 60,000 distinct CDR3 sequences, around 12% of them detected only once. Together, the top ten hold 2.4% of the sample.

Results and caveats for the whole study, not just this receptor: Because every patient had alopecia, a presumed autoimmune disease, the patients' immune response might differ from that of healthy individuals. Significantly more large CDR3 similarity clusters were formed by expanded TCRs than by pre-sensitization or healthy control sets, consistent with antigen-driven responses. DPC sensitization did not change the number of TCRs with a frequency above 1 in 1000, and there was no evidence of changes in global repertoire structure. Repeated subsampling changed both the strength of the expansion versus patch-test correlation and the threshold at which that correlation became significant. A positive correlation was found between the number of PT1 expanded TCRs and patch test score, with significance reached at thresholds 8, 16 and 32 but not 4.

Sample time point, as interpreted from the label and publication: patch test 3, about 24 weeks after DPC sensitization. The treatment or condition tag for this specimen amounts to: therapeutic diphenylcyclopropenone sensitization with weekly scalp DPC. At each patch-test visit, blood was drawn before the patch test was applied. To be eligible, patients had to be aged 18 to 70, diagnosed with alopecia and judged suitable for DPC therapy, while pregnant patients were excluded. Total RNA was isolated from unfractionated whole blood collected in Tempus Blood RNA tubes. The input for sequencing was whole blood, taken in connection with sensitization to the hapten diphenylcyclopropenone (DPC). The sequence was obtained from a man aged 30 to 45 with alopecia areata. Some clones in this sample may be carry-over from other donors' samples.

The DNA sequence reads TGTGCCACCAGTGATAAGGGGCCGCCCTACAATGAGCAGTTCTTC. This codes for CATSDKGPPYNEQFF. Here the chain combines TRBV24-1 and TRBJ2-1, with TRBD1 perhaps the D gene, on 5 matching bases. V is cut by 3 bases and J by 2 bases, and the space between the germline ends is 10 bases. Reading from cysteine to phenylalanine, the CDR3 counts 15 amino acids. Of all the DNA, just the CDR3 is kept, 45 bases in frame from base 1. CDR1 and CDR2, looked up from the germline V gene, are KGHDR and SFDVKD.